This TCR beta chain was captured in a study of blood T cell repertoires in COVID-19. In the original analysis: Amplification of reference gene primers provided the estimated nucleated cell counts. Here immunoSEQ multiplex PCR was the method, and the copy in TCRdb shows in-frame clones only, minus some. The DNA was the basis for D and trimming; V, J and clone size are from that table. The table lists approximately 180,000 clones, approximately 73% of them singletons. Individuals aged about 18 to 89 years were recruited from 20 to 25 US areas. This CDR3 contains 16 residues. Germline values: CDR1 MNHEY, CDR2 SVGAGI. Germline trimming cut 4 bases from V and 5 bases from J; bases unmatched to any gene: 11.

The specimen sequenced was PBMCs or T cells enriched from blood (not recorded which). The chain is built from TRBV6-5 and TRBJ2-5, with 9 nucleotides matching TRBD1. The receptor comes from a woman aged 45-65 years with acute COVID-19. CDR3 sequence (DNA): TGTGCCAGCAGTTCAGGACAGGGGCTGCGCAGTGAGACCCAGTACTTC. It is translated as CASSSGQGLRSETQYF.